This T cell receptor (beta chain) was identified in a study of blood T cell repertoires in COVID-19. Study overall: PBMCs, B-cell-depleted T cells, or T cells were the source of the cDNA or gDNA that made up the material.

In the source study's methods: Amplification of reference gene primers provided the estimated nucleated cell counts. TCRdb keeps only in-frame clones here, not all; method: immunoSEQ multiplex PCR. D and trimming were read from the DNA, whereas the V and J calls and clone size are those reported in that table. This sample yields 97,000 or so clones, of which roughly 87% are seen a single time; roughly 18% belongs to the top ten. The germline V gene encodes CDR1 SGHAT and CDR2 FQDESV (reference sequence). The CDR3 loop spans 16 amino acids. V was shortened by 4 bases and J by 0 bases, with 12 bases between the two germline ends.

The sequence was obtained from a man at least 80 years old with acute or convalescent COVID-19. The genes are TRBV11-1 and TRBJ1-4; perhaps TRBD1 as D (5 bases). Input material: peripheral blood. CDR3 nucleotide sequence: TGTGCCAGCAGCTGCCGAGAACAGGCAACTAATGAAAAACTGTTTTTT. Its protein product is CASSCREQATNEKLFF.